Listed here are 26 T cell receptor beta chains from one sample, sequenced in a study of vaccination and CD4 T cells after COVID-19. The antigens these receptors bind are not known. Sequencing of cultured CD4+ T cell DNA used the Oncomine TCR Beta short-read assay. TCRdb redid the calling of the PCR reads with MiXCR, one entry per CDR3 protein. The sample shows roughly 19,000 distinct CDR3 sequences, around 50% of them seen only once. The treatment is: roughly 10-day PBMC culture with coronavirus spike peptide pools or control peptides (ViraFEST assay). Sequencing was performed on CD4+ T cells from blood, cultured in vitro, taken before SARS-CoV-2 vaccination. Receptors originate from a human donor who had recovered from COVID-19.

This clonotype was seen only a few times. The genes are TRBV20-1 and TRBJ1-1, with a possible D match to TRBD1 (5 bases). Germline CDR1 DFQATT, CDR2 SNEGSKA (reference sequence). This CDR3 is 12 amino acids long. Trimming shortened V by 3 bases and J by 5 bases, and 10 bases separated the two germline ends. The CDR3 nucleotides read TGCAGTGCTAGGGGGGGTATGACTGAAGCTTTCTTT. It codes for CSARGGMTEAFF.

This sequence joins TRBV28 and TRBJ1-5; no reliable D call. Germline values: CDR1 MDHEN, CDR2 SYDVKM. The V end lost 4 bases, the J end lost 2 bases, and 12 bases lay between the germline ends. The CDR3 is made up of 15 amino acids. The CDR3 reads CASSYKVEGNQPQHF. The CDR3 DNA is TGTGCCAGCAGTTATAAGGTAGAGGGCAATCAGCCCCAGCATTTT.

This rearrangement joins TRBV11-2 to TRBJ1-6; D is ambiguous. The length of the CDR3 is 15 residues. Germline CDR1 is SGHAT and CDR2 is FQNNGV. V was cut by 2 bases and J by 0 bases, with 5 bases left in between. The CDR3 sequence: CASSLSGSYNSPLHF. The CDR3 region has the DNA TGTGCCAGCAGCTTATCGGGCTCCTATAATTCACCCCTCCACTTT.

The chain employs TRBV20-1 and TRBJ2-7; tentatively, D is TRBD1 (6 bases). CDR3 length: 17 amino acids. V was shortened by 5 bases and J by 3 bases, with 26 bases between the two germline ends. The germline gives CDR1 DFQATT, CDR2 SNEGSKA (reference sequence). The CDR3 DNA follows: TGCAGTGCTTCAGGGTACACAAACAGGGAAACCCACTACGAGCAGTACTTC. Amino acids: CSASGYTNRETHYEQYF.

The V call is TRBV6-4, the J call TRBJ2-2, with 7 bases lining up with TRBD2. The V and J ends lost 2 bases and 4 bases, in that order; junction bases with no gene match: 1. The CDR3 length is 14 residues. Germline CDR1 is MRHNA and CDR2 is SNTAGT. Here the CDR3 reads CASSDGGSTGELFF. CDR3 in DNA: TGTGCCAGCAGTGACGGCGGGAGCACCGGGGAGCTGTTTTTT.

A few counts support this clonotype. The J gene is TRBJ1-2, the V gene TRBV4-1, with a possible D match to TRBD1 (5 bases). Germline assignment: CDR1 MGHRA and CDR2 YSYEKL. The CDR3 runs to 16 residues. With 4 bases removed from V and 6 bases from J, the gap between germline ends came to 21 bases. The CDR3 DNA sequence: TGCGCCAGCAGCCTTCCTCCAGGGACGGGGGAAAATGGCTACACCTTC. Amino acid sequence: CASSLPPGTGENGYTF.

V and J are TRBV10-3 and TRBJ1-5; D may be TRBD1 (6 bases). This CDR3 comprises 13 residues. V was cut by 11 bases and J by 4 bases, with 15 bases left in between. CDR1 is ENHRY and CDR2 is SYGVKD in the germline V gene. The CDR3 sequence is CAVVGQLNQPQHF. In DNA, the CDR3 is TGTGCCGTCGTAGGACAGTTAAATCAGCCCCAGCATTTT.

The chain uses TRBV2 and TRBJ1-5; unclear D gene. Germline CDR1 is SNHLY and CDR2 is FYNNEI. The CDR3 runs 16 residues. V was shortened by 3 bases and J by 0 bases, with 12 bases between the two germline ends. The CDR3 region is CASSEIFTDSNQPQHF. The CDR3, as DNA: TGTGCCAGCAGTGAGATATTCACCGATAGCAATCAGCCCCAGCATTTT.

This clonotype turned up a few times. The chain links TRBV30 to TRBJ1-2; D gene ambiguous. Germline-derived CDR1 and CDR2 are GTSNPN and SVGIG (reference sequence). Trimming removed 8 bases at V and 2 bases at J, with 9 bases between. The CDR3 consists of 11 residues. Here the CDR3 reads CALKSNYGYTF. The CDR3 bases are TGTGCCCTCAAGAGCAACTATGGCTACACCTTC.

This clonotype was picked up a small number of times. This chain links TRBV20-1 with TRBJ1-6, with 8 positions matching TRBD1. J gave up 8 bases and V 6 bases, and 9 bases lay outside the gene matches. CDR3 length: 14 residues. From germline, CDR1 is DFQATT and CDR2 SNEGSKA (reference sequence). DNA for the CDR3: TGCAGTGCACGGACAGGGCAATACGATTCACCCCTCCACTTT. Translating it yields CSARTGQYDSPLHF.

This chain uses TRBV7-6 with TRBJ2-7; no reliable D call. Trimming pared 1 base from V and 2 bases from J, leaving 9 bases between. Germline V lookup: CDR1 SGHVS, CDR2 FNYEAQ. The CDR3 runs 14 residues. CDR3 amino acids: CASSLGQRAYEQYF. The CDR3 coding sequence is TGTGCCAGCAGCTTAGGCCAGAGAGCCTACGAGCAGTACTTC.

The V and J genes are TRBV19 and TRBJ1-1; D uncertain. The V end lost 1 base, the J end lost 7 bases, and 7 bases lay between the germline ends. The CDR3 runs to 12 residues. From germline, CDR1 is LNHDA and CDR2 SQIVND (reference sequence). CDR3 bases: TGTGCCAGTAGTATAGCACACCGTGAAGCTTTCTTT. This gives the protein CASSIAHREAFF.

The chain carries TRBV15 and TRBJ1-1; 9 nucleotides match TRBD1. Germline V gene sequence: CDR1 LNHNV, CDR2 YYDKDF (reference sequence). CDR3 size: 15 residues. With V trimmed by 2 bases and J by 3 bases, 4 bases remained unmatched. CDR3 nucleotide sequence: TGTGCCACCAGCAGAAAGACAGGGGGGTACACTGAAGCTTTCTTT. As protein: CATSRKTGGYTEAFF.

The V call is TRBV7-9, the J call TRBJ1-1; no definite D call. This CDR3 spans 13 amino acids. Trimming took 6 bases from V and 8 from J, leaving 16 bases between them. Germline V gives CDR1 SEHNR, CDR2 FQNEAQ (reference sequence). CDR3 protein: CASRPRGRVEAFF. CDR3 nucleotides: TGTGCCAGCAGACCTCGGGGTCGGGTGGAAGCTTTCTTT.

This clonotype was found a few times. It is unclear where the CDR3 begins or ends on the DNA, so no DNA is shown, and the CDR3 is as TCRdb lists it. The gene calls are TRBV7-5 and TRBJ1-1. TRBV7-5 is designated a pseudogene. Ends included, the CDR3 has 20 residues. The CDR3 region is CISVSEAQPKLGRQNTEAFF.

The CDR3 sequence is CASRPRLLGSYNSPLHF. CDR3 DNA sequence: TGTGCAAGTCGCCCGCGACTCCTTGGCTCCTATAATTCACCCCTCCACTTT. The V gene is TRBV12-2, the J gene TRBJ1-6. TRBV12-2 is tagged as a pseudogene. This CDR3 is 17 amino acids long.

This clonotype has just a few counts. V gene TRBV7-9 combines with J gene TRBJ1-5, with a possible D match to TRBD1 (6 bases). The germline V gene has CDR1 SEHNR and CDR2 FQNEAQ (reference sequence). The CDR3 length is 14 residues. V shed 7 bases and J shed 5 bases, with 15 bases lying between them. Written as DNA, the CDR3 is TGTGCCAGCACCCTTGGGGGGGGCGATCAGCCCCAGCATTTT. As protein: CASTLGGGDQPQHF.

The rearrangement links TRBV20-1 to TRBJ1-6, with D perhaps TRBD1 (5 bases). The germline V gene has CDR1 DFQATT and CDR2 SNEGSKA (reference sequence). The ends were cut back, 2 bases at V and 8 bases at J, with 10 bases in the middle. The CDR3 length is 13 residues. The CDR3, as DNA: TGCAGTGCTAGACCCAGGGTCGATTCACCCCTCCACTTT. Protein product: CSARPRVDSPLHF.

This chain uses TRBV10-3 with TRBJ2-7; tentatively, D is TRBD1 (6 bases). Germline V lookup: CDR1 ENHRY, CDR2 SYGVKD. V was shortened by 11 bases and J by 3 bases, with 8 bases between the two germline ends. The CDR3 covers 10 residues. CDR3 residues: CAAGVYEQYF. The CDR3 DNA reads TGTGCCGCAGGGGTCTACGAGCAGTACTTC.

The chain uses TRBV20-1 and TRBJ2-5, with 7 bases fitting TRBD1. J was trimmed by 2 bases and V by 0 bases; bases with no gene match: 6. The CDR3 spans 15 residues. Germline CDR1 DFQATT, CDR2 SNEGSKA (reference sequence). The CDR3 loop reads CSARDTKGQQETQYF. The CDR3 DNA sequence: TGCAGTGCTAGAGATACAAAGGGACAGCAAGAGACCCAGTACTTC.

In DNA, the CDR3 is TGTGCCAGCAGTGGGGCAGCAGTAAACACCGGGGAGCTGTTTTTT. Encoded protein: CASSGAAVNTGELFF. This chain joins TRBV2 and TRBJ2-2, with D uncertain. The CDR3 is 15 amino acids. V lost 4 bases, J lost 2 bases, and 11 bases lay in between. Germline loops: CDR1 SNHLY, CDR2 FYNNEI.

This clonotype was seen more than once but under ten times. The chain couples TRBV15 to TRBJ2-5; D uncertain. V was cut by 4 bases and J by 0 bases, with 6 bases left in between. CDR1 and CDR2 from the germline V gene are LNHNV and YYDKDF (reference sequence). The length of the CDR3 is 13 residues. The CDR3 bases are TGTGCCACCAGCAATGTGTACCAAGAGACCCAGTACTTC. As protein: CATSNVYQETQYF. The whole variable domain, remainder taken from reference TRBV15 and TRBJ2-5, is DAMVIQNPRYQVTQFGKPVTLSCSQTLNHNVMYWYQQKSSQAPKLLFHYYDKDFNNEADTPDNFQSRRPNTSFCFLDIRSPGLGDTAMYLCATSNVYQETQYFGPGTRLLVL.

This chain connects TRBV15 to TRBJ1-5, with D possibly matching TRBD1 (6 bases). Germline-derived CDR1 and CDR2 are LNHNV and YYDKDF (reference sequence). The CDR3 length is 16 residues. The ends were cut back, 3 bases at V and 6 bases at J, with 18 bases in the middle. CDR3 nucleotides: TGTGCCACCAGCAGGGTAATTATACTACAGGGTCAGCCCCAGCATTTT. Protein: CATSRVIILQGQPQHF.

A few counts support this clonotype. In DNA, the CDR3 is TGCAGTGCTCCAAGGGACAGTGTCGGGACCCAGTACTTC. Translation: CSAPRDSVGTQYF. This chain uses TRBV20-1 with TRBJ2-5, with 7 positions matching TRBD1. Germline V gene lookup returns CDR1 DFQATT and CDR2 SNEGSKA (reference sequence). J was trimmed by 7 bases and V by 5 bases; bases with no gene match: 10. The CDR3 sequence is 13 residues long.

V and J are TRBV20-1 and TRBJ2-4; TRBD2 might be the D (5 bases). The CDR3 is made up of 11 amino acids. Germline V gene data show CDR1 as DFQATT and CDR2 as SNEGSKA (reference sequence). The V gene lost 5 bases and the J gene lost 4 bases, with 6 bases spanning the gap. CDR3 sequence: CSAGGKNIQYF. In nucleotides, the CDR3 is TGCAGTGCTGGCGGGAAAAACATTCAGTACTTC.

This clonotype was observed a single time. J is TRBJ2-5 and V is TRBV12-3 or TRBV12-4; 10 nucleotides agree with TRBD1. With V trimmed by 5 bases and J by 1 base, 7 bases remained unmatched. The CDR3 has 16 residues. CDR3 sequence (DNA): TGTGCCAGCAGTCTCGGGACAGGGGCCTCCCAAGAGACCCAGTACTTC. As protein: CASSLGTGASQETQYF.